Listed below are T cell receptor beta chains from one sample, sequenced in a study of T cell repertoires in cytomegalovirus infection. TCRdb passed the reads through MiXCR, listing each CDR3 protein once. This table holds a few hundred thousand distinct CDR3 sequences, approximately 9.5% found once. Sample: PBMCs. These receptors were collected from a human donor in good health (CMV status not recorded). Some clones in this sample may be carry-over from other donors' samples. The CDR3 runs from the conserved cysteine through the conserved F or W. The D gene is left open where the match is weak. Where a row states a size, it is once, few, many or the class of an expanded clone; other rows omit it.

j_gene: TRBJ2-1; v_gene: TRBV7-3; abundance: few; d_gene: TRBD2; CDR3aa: CASSLSQIAGKINEQFF; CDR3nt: TGTGCCAGCAGCTTATCGCAGATAGCGGGAAAAATAAATGAGCAGTTCTTC
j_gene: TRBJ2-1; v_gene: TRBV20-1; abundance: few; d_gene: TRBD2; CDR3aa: CSARKPGLADNEQFF; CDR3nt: TGCAGTGCTAGAAAACCGGGACTAGCGGACAATGAGCAGTTCTTC
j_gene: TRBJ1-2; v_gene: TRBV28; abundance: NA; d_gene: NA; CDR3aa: CASSSGKSYGYTF; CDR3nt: TGTGCCAGCAGTTCGGGAAAGTCCTATGGCTACACCTTC
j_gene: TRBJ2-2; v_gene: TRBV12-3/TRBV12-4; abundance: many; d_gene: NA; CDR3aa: CASSPQGGNTGELFF; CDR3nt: TGTGCCAGCAGTCCCCAAGGGGGAAACACCGGGGAGCTGTTTTTT
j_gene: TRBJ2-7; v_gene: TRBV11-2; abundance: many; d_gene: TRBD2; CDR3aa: CASSFASGYEQYF; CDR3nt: TGTGCCAGCAGCTTCGCTAGCGGGTACGAGCAGTACTTC
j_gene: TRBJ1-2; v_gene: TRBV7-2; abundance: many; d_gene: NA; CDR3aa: CASSPTPEPFYGYTF; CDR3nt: TGTGCCAGCAGCCCAACCCCCGAGCCGTTCTATGGCTACACCTTC
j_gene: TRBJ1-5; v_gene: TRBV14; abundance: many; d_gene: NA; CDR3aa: CASSHPSHDSNQPQHF; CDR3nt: TGTGCCAGCAGTCACCCCAGCCACGATAGCAATCAGCCCCAGCATTTT
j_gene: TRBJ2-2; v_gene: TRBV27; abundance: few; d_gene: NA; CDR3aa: CASSSSDLGSAGELFF; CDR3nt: TGTGCCAGCAGTTCCTCGGACCTAGGGTCTGCCGGGGAGCTGTTTTTT
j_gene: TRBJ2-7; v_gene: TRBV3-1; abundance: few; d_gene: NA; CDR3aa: CASSAGAGSYEQYF; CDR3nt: TGTGCCAGCAGCGCCGGGGCAGGGTCCTACGAGCAGTACTTC
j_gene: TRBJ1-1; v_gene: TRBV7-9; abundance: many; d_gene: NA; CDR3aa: CASSPGGGLYTEAFF; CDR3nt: TGTGCCAGCAGCCCTGGGGGGGGGCTATACACTGAAGCTTTCTTT
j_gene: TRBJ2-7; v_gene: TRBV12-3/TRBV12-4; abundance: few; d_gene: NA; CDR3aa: CASSLPKGSSSYEQYF; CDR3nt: TGTGCCAGCAGCCTCCCGAAGGGGTCTAGCTCCTACGAGCAGTACTTC
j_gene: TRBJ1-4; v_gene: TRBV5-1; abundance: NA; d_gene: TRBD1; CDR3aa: CASSWTGGADEKLFF; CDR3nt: TGCGCCAGCAGCTGGACAGGGGGCGCGGATGAAAAACTGTTTTTT